Each of the 3 T cell receptor beta chains below was sequenced from the same sample in a study of PD-1 blockade in classical Hodgkin lymphoma. Each of the patients experienced relapse following autologous stem cell transplantation, and their brentuximab vedotin exposure differed. The method was immunoSEQ multiplex PCR; TCRdb's version includes in-frame clones alone and lacks a portion of them. The repertoire holds 14,000 to 15,000 clones, with around four fifths as singletons. The sequenced sample was peripheral blood mononuclear cells (PBMCs), obtained before the second cycle of nivolumab. The receptor set was obtained from a human donor with classical Hodgkin lymphoma.

This chain connects TRBV19 to TRBJ1-4; D possibly corresponds to TRBD1 (6 bases). The CDR3 totals 19 residues. Germline-derived CDR1 and CDR2 are LNHDA and SQIVND (reference sequence). V dropped 1 base and J dropped 0 bases, with 18 bases sitting between them. The CDR3 coding sequence is TGTGCCAGTAGTATAGCAGGCCCCGGGACACCTGCAACTAATGAAAAACTGTTTTTT. It is translated as CASSIAGPGTPATNEKLFF.

The V gene is TRBV9, the J gene TRBJ2-3; no clear D gene. In germline, CDR1 is SGDLS, CDR2 YYNGEE. CDR3 length: 14 residues. Trimming cost V 6 bases and J 0 bases, with 11 bases left between them. The CDR3 region is CASTVRASTDTQYF. The CDR3 nucleotides are TGTGCCAGCACCGTGCGTGCTAGCACAGATACGCAGTATTTT. Combining the CDR3 with reference TRBV9 and TRBJ2-3 gives the whole variable domain DSGVTQTPKHLITATGQRVTLRCSPRSGDLSVYWYQQSLDQGLQFLIQYYNGEERAKGNILERFSAQQFPDLHSELNLSSLELGDSALYFCASTVRASTDTQYFGPGTRLTVL.

CDR3 nucleotide sequence: TGTGCCAGTAGTGTTATACCCTCCTACGAGCAGTACTTC. Translation gives CASSVIPSYEQYF. The V and J genes are TRBV19 and TRBJ2-7; D remains ambiguous. CDR3 length: 13 amino acids. Trimming took 5 bases from V and 0 from J, leaving 8 bases between them. CDR1 is LNHDA, CDR2 SQIVND, per germline (reference sequence).